The rows below give T cell receptor beta chains drawn from one sample of a study of regulatory T cells in long-lasting Graves disease. MiXCR was run by TCRdb on the multiplex PCR reads, yielding one entry per CDR3 protein. The data hold some 240,000 distinct CDR3 sequences, with roughly 19% observed a single time. The sample was also reused in another study, on T cells in Graves' hyperthyroidism and ophthalmopathy.

The input for sequencing was peripheral blood mononuclear cells (PBMCs), taken at new diagnosis, from a patient treated with antithyroid drugs. Every receptor here comes from a woman between 25 and 40 years old with Graves disease. Both conserved end residues are trimmed from each CDR3. Where a row states a size, it is once, few, many or the class of an expanded clone; other rows omit it.

clone_size	v_call	cdr3_aa
-	TRBV2	ASSADRLGNEKLF
-	TRBV5-1	ASSSRGQESSYNSPLH
-	TRBV20-1	SACPLAGSYNEQF
many	TRBV15	ATSSLGQESSYEQY
-	TRBV19	ASSIDFNQPQH
-	TRBV18	ASSLDRQITGELF
many	TRBV2	ASSDRRGRTDTQY
-	TRBV2	ASRRLAGTGELF
many	TRBV3-1	ASSQREGLGRELF
many	TRBV28	ASSPNNGHINQPQH
many	TRBV7-9	ASSLASSGHLWF
many	TRBV7-9	ASSAAGVGTEAF
many	TRBV20-1	SRTGSGNEQY
many	TRBV20-1	SASSGRSPYNEQF
many	TRBV27	ASSLAAQETQY
many	TRBV12-3/TRBV12-4	ASSLTGDNSPLH
many	TRBV7-2	ASSRQLSQGSPLH
many	TRBV27	ASSRPTGGSPNTEAF
many	TRBV29-1	SVTSGTGASEQY
many	TRBV5-1	ASSLGTTNTGELF
many	TRBV4-1	ASSQSTGVNEQF
many	TRBV5-1	ASSLETGAGTDTQY
many	TRBV6-5	ASSYSWLARDYEQY
many	TRBV20-1	SARTSGRETQY
few	TRBV3-1	ASSLSGVAKNIQY
-	TRBV6-1	ASSSGGATGELF
many	TRBV2	ASRTSGLQETQY
many	TRBV11-2	ASSASPLGDSPLH
many	TRBV11-2	ASSLGGGVNEQF
-	TRBV6-9	ASSYSGRGSYNSPLH
many	TRBV18	ASSPTSSTDTQY
many	TRBV28	ASTLDRQANEQF
many	TRBV30	AWRPLPGGSSPLH
many	TRBV2	ASSDKARPMNTEAF
many	TRBV5-5	ASSRTTGWDEQY
many	TRBV6-1	ASSAYVETQY
many	TRBV2	ASSEVPDKETQY
many	TRBV6-1	ASSDLTEAF
few	TRBV3-1	ASSQDVAGAYEQY
many	TRBV10-2	ASSDRTGGVGNQPQH
many	TRBV19	ASSITEVGDEQF
few	TRBV4-1	ASSQLLTGAEKLF
many	TRBV30	AWNRQGANSPLH
many	TRBV2	ASSATSGRWYEQY
many	TRBV28	ASSRSGLGETQY
-	TRBV5-1	ASSRTAGDTEAF
many	TRBV30	AWGHSGNTIY
few	TRBV6-1	ASRTIAGLNTGELF
many	TRBV6-1	ASSADSFDQPQH
many	TRBV7-6	ASSLFPGPISGNTIY
-	TRBV20-1	SARVMTNRSTNEKLF
many	TRBV30	AWRRPGAFDNQPQH
many	TRBV6-1	ASSRTGGSAGELF
-	TRBV5-1	ASSYGTQDTQY
many	TRBV28	ASSLMRFPPNTEAF
many	TRBV2	ASSGWLAGGNVDTDTQY
many	TRBV11-1	ASNRQGARETQY
many	TRBV27	ASSSPSGIDTGELF
many	TRBV6-5	ASSSRTRDYGYT
many	TRBV2	ASRTLGATEAF